This T cell receptor beta chain was profiled in a study of cytomegalovirus exposure and HLA in healthy donors. Study outcomes and limitations: Cytomegalovirus status was reportedly diagnosed by the classifier with high specificity and sensitivity. Relative to the roughly 690-donor mean, N-insertions were reportedly fewer in an Asian-associated ancestry cluster in a later analysis. The authors enumerated 150 to 200 TCR beta chains as linked to cytomegalovirus. When presence/absence was analysed, sequencing depth was taken to be roughly uniform across donors.

Comment on this clone: Its antigen is undetermined.

60 Vbeta and 13 Jbeta primers were used in PCR. Libraries were prepared by immunoSEQ multiplex PCR; TCRdb keeps only in-frame clonotypes and omits some of them. The table includes some 98,000 clones, 81% detected once. Germline lookup yields CDR1 SGHNT and CDR2 YYREEE (reference sequence). V trimming: 2 bases; J trimming: 2 bases; junction bases outside the gene matches: 2. The CDR3 loop spans 14 amino acids. This TCR was sampled from a human donor in good health. This chain connects TRBV5-4 to TRBJ2-7; 9 positions agree with TRBD2. The material sequenced was PBMCs. This CDR3 reads CASSFSGRAYEQYF. The CDR3 DNA follows: TGTGCCAGCAGCTTTAGCGGGAGAGCCTACGAGCAGTACTTC.